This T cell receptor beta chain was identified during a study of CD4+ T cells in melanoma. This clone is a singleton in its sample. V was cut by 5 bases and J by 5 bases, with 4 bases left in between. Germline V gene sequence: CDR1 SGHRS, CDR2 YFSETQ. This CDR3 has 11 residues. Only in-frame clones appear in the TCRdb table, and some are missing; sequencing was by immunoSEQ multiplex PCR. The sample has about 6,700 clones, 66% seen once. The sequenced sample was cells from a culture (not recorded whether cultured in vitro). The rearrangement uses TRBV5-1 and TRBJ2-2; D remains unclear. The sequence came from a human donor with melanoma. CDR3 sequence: CASRGTGELFF. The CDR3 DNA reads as TGCGCCAGCAGGGGTACCGGGGAGCTGTTTTTT.